This TCR beta chain stems from a study of T cell changes during pregnancy in multiple sclerosis (dated by TCRdb to about 2019). Concerning the study at large: Changes in the T cell repertoire over the course of pregnancy were examined in this study in women with multiple sclerosis.

Reading the germline V gene gives CDR1 SGHRS and CDR2 YFSETQ. Clipping removes 1 base from V and 1 base from J, with 0 as the unmatched junction base count. From cysteine to phenylalanine, the CDR3 is 14 amino acids long. Only CDR3 DNA is held: 42 bases, read in frame from base 1. Library creation used the immunoSEQ multiplex PCR assay. Held by TCRdb, this immuneACCESS table contains in-frame sequences only and omits some clones. Under half of the omission traces to an unresolved V gene where checked; the cause of the rest is unknown. Counted in this sample were under 60,000 clones; around 92% of them appeared once. The top ten hold approximately 0.6% of the sample. Notes on this clone: Its antigen is unknown. No base qualities exist here, and no much larger clone lies one base off it.

The input for sequencing was CD4+ T cells from peripheral blood mononuclear cells, taken after pregnancy. Recombination joined TRBV5-1 with TRBJ1-1; 8 central bases correspond to TRBD1. The clonotype originates from a female donor with multiple sclerosis, enrolled in a pregnancy study. CDR3 loop: CASSLQGANTEAFF. The DNA sequence follows: TGCGCCAGCAGCTTGCAGGGGGCGAACACTGAAGCTTTCTTT.